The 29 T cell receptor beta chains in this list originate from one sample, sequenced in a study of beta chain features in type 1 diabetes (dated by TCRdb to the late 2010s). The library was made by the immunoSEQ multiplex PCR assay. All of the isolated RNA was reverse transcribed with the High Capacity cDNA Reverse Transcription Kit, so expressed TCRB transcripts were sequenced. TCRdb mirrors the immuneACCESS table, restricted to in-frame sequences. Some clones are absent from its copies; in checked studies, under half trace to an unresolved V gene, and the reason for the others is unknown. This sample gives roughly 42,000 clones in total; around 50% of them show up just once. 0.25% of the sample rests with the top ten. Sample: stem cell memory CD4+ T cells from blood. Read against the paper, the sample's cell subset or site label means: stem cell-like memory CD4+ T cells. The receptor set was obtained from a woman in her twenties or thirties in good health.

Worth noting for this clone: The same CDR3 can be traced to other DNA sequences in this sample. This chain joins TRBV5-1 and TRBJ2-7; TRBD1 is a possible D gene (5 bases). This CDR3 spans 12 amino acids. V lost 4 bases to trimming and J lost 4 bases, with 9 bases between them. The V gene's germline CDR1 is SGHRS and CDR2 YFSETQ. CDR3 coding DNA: TGCGCCAGCAGCGGCCAGGGTTACGAGCAGTACTTC. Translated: CASSGQGYEQYF.

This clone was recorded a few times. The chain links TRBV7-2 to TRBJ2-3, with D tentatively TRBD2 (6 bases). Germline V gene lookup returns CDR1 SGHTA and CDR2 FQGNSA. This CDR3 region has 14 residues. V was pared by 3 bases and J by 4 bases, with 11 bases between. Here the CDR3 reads CASSFRGSADTQYF. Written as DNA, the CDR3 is TGTGCCAGCAGCTTCCGGGGGAGCGCAGATACGCAGTATTTT. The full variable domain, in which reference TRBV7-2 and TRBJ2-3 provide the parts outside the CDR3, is GAGVSQSPSNKVTEKGKDVELRCDPISGHTALYWYRQSLGQGLEFLIYFQGNSAPDKSGLPSDRFSAERTGGSVSTLTIQRTQQEDSAVYLCASSFRGSADTQYFGPGTRLTVL.

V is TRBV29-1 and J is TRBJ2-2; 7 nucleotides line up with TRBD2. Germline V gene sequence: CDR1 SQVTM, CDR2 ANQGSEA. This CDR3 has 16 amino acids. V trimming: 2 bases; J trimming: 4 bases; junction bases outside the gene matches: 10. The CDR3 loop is CSVELYAGVRTGELFF. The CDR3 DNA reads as TGCAGCGTTGAACTTTATGCGGGAGTTCGCACCGGGGAGCTGTTTTTT.

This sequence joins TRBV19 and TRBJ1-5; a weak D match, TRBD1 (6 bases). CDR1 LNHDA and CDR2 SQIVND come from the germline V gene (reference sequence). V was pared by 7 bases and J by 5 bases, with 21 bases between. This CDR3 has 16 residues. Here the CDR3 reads CASTRFDRFSYQPQHF. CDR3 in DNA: TGTGCCAGTACGAGGTTTGACAGGTTCTCTTATCAGCCCCAGCATTTT.

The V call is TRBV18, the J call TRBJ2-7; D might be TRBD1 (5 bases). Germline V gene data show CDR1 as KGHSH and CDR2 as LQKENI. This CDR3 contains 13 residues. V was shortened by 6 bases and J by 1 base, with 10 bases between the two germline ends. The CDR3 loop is CASSQQDSYEQYF. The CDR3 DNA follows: TGTGCCAGCTCCCAACAGGATTCCTACGAGCAGTACTTC.

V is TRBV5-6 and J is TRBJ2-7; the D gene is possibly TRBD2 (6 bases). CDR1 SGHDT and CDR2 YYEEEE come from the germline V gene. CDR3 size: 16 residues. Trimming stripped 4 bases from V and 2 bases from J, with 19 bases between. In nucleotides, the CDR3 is TGTGCCAGCAGCCAAGGGGCTAGCGCCTCGACCTACGAGCAGTACTTC. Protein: CASSQGASASTYEQYF.

CDR3 DNA: TGTGCCAGCAGTGGTGCCGCAGGCGGCTACACCTTC. This translates into CASSGAAGGYTF. The V gene is TRBV28, the J gene TRBJ1-2; D unclear. V lost 5 bases and J 8 bases, leaving 12 bases between the germline ends. The germline CDR1 and CDR2 sequences are MDHEN and SYDVKM. There are 12 residues in the CDR3.

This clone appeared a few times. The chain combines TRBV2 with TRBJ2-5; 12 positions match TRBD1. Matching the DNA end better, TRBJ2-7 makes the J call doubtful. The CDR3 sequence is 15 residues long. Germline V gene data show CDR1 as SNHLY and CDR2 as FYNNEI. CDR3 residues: CASSDGTGGVYEQYF. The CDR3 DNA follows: TGTGCCAGCAGTGATGGGACAGGGGGCGTCTACGAGCAGTACTTC.

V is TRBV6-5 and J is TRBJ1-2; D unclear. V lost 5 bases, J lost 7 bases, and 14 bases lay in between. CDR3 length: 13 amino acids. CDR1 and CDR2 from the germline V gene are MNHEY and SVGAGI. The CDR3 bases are TGTGCCAGCAGTCAAGCAGTCGGAGTTGGCTACACCTTC. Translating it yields CASSQAVGVGYTF.

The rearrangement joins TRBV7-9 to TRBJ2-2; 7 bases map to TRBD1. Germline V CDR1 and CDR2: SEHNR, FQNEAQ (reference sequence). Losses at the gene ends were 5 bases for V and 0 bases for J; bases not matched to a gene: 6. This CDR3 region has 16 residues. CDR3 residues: CASSDAGTANTGELFF. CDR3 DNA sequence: TGTGCCAGCAGCGACGCCGGGACAGCGAACACCGGGGAGCTGTTTTTT. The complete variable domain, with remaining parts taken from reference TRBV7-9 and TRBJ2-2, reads DTGVSQNPRHKITKRGQNVTFRCDPISEHNRLYWYRQTLGQGPEFLTYFQNEAQLEKSRLLSDRFSAERPKGSFSTLEIQRTEQGDSAMYLCASSDAGTANTGELFFGEGSRLTVL.

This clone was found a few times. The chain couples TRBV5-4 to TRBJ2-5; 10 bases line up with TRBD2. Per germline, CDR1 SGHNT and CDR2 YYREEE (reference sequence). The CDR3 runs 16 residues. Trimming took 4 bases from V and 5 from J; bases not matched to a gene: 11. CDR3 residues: CASSPALAGAFETQYF. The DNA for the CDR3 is TGTGCCAGCAGCCCGGCCCTAGCGGGAGCTTTTGAGACCCAGTACTTC.

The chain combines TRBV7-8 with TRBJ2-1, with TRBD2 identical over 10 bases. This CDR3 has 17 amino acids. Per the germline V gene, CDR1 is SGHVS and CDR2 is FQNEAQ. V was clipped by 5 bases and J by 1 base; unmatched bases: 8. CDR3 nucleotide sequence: TGTGCCAGCAGCCCTACCGGACTAGCGGTTTCCTACAATGAGCAGTTCTTC. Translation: CASSPTGLAVSYNEQFF.

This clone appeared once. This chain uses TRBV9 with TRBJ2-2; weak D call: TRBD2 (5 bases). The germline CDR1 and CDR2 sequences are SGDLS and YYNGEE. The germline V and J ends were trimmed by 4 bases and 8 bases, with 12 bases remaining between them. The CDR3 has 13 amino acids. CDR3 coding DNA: TGTGCCAGCAGCCCCCGGACTGATGGGGAGCTGTTTTTT. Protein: CASSPRTDGELFF.

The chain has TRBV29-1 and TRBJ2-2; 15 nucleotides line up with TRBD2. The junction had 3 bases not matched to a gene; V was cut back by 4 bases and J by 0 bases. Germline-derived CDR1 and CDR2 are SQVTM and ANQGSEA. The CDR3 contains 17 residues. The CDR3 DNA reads TGCAGCGTTGGCGGGACTAGCGGGAGGCCGAACACCGGGGAGCTGTTTTTT. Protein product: CSVGGTSGRPNTGELFF.

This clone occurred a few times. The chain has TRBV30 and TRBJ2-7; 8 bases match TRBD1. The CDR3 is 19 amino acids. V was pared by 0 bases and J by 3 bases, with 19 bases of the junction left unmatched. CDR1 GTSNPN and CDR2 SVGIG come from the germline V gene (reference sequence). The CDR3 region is CAWSVPLFTQGASVYEQYF. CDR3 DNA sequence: TGTGCCTGGAGTGTACCGTTATTCACCCAGGGGGCGTCGGTCTACGAGCAGTACTTC. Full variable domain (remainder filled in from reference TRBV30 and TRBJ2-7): SQTIHQWPATLVQPVGSPLSLECTVEGTSNPNLYWYRQAAGRGLQLLFYSVGIGQISSEVPQNLSASRPQDRQFILSSKKLLLSDSGFYLCAWSVPLFTQGASVYEQYFGPGTRLTVT.

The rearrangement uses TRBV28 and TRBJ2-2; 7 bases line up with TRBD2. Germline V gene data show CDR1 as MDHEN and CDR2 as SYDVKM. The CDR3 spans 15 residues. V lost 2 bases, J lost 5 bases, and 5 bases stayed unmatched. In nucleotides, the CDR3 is TGTGCCAGCAGTTTAGCGGGAGTAGGGACCGGGGAGCTGTTTTTT. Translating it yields CASSLAGVGTGELFF.

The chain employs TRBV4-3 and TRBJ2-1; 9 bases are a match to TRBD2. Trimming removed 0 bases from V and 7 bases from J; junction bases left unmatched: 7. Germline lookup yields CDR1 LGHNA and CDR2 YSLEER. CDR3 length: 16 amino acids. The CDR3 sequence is CASSQDLGSGRNEQFF. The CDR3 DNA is TGCGCCAGCAGCCAAGATCTTGGTAGCGGGAGAAATGAGCAGTTCTTC.

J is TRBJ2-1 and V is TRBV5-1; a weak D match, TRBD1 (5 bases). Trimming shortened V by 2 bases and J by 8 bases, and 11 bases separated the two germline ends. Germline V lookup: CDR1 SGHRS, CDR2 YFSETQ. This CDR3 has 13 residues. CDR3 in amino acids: CASSFSLGDEQFF. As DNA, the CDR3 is TGCGCCAGCAGCTTCTCGCTAGGGGATGAGCAGTTCTTC.

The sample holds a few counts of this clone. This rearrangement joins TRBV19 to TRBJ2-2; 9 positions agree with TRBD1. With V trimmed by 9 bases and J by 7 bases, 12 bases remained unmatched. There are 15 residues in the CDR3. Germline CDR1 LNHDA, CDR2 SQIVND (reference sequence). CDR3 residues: CASRPLGQGSGELFF. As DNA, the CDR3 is TGTGCCAGCCGACCCCTGGGACAGGGAAGCGGGGAGCTGTTTTTT.

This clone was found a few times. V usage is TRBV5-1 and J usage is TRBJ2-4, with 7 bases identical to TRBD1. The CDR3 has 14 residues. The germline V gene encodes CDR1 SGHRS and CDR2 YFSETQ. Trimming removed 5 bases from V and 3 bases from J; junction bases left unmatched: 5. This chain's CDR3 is CASSSTGVKNIQYF. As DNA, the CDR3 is TGCGCCAGCAGTTCCACAGGGGTCAAAAACATTCAGTACTTC.

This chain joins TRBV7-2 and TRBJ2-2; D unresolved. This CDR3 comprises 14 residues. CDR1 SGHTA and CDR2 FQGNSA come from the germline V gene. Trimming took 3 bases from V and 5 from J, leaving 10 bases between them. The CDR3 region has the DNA TGTGCCAGCAGCTTCCTACTAACTACCGGGGAGCTGTTTTTT. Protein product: CASSFLLTTGELFF.

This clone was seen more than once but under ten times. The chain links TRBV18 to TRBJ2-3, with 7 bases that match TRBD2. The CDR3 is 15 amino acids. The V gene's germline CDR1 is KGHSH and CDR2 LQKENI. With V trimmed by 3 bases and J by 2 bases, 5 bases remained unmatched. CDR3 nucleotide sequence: TGTGCCAGCTCACCGTGGCGGGAGCACACAGATACGCAGTATTTT. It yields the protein CASSPWREHTDTQYF.

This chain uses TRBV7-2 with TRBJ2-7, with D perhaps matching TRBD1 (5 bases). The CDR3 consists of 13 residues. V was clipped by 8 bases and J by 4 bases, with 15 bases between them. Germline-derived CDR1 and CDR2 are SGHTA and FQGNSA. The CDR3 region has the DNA TGTGCCAGCGGGGAAGGGGCCGGGTACGAGCAGTACTTC. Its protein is CASGEGAGYEQYF.

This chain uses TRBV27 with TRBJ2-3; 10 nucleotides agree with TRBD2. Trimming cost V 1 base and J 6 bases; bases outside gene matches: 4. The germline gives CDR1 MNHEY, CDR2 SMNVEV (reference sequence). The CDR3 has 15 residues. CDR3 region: CASSLYPAGGDTQYF. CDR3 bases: TGTGCCAGCAGTTTATACCCAGCGGGAGGGGATACGCAGTATTTT.

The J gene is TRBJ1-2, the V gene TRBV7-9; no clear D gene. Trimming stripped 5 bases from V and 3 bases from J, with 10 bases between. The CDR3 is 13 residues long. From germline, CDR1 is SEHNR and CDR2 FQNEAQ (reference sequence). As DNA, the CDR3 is TGTGCCAGCAGCCTCCCCGGAGACTATGGCTACACCTTC. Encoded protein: CASSLPGDYGYTF. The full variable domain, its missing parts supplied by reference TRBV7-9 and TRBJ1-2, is DTGVSQNPRHKITKRGQNVTFRCDPISEHNRLYWYRQTLGQGPEFLTYFQNEAQLEKSRLLSDRFSAERPKGSFSTLEIQRTEQGDSAMYLCASSLPGDYGYTFGSGTRLTVV.

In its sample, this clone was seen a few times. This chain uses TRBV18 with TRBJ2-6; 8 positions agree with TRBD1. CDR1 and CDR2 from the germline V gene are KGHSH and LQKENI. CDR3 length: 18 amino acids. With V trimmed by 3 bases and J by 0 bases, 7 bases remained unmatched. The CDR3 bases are TGTGCCAGCTCACCGGGCCAGGGGGCGTTCTCTGGGGCCAACGTCCTGACTTTC. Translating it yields CASSPGQGAFSGANVLTF.

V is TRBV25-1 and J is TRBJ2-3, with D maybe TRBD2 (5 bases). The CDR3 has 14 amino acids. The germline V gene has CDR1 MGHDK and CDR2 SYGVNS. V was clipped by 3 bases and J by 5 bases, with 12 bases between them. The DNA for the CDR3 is TGTGCCAGCAGTGATTCCGGGATTGGAGATACGCAGTATTTT. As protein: CASSDSGIGDTQYF.

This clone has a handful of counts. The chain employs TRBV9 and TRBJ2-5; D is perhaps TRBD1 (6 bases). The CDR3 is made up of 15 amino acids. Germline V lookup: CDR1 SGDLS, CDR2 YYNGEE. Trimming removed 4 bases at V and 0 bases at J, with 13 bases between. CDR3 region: CASSLGGQNQETQYF. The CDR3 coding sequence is TGTGCCAGCAGCCTTGGGGGACAAAACCAAGAGACCCAGTACTTC.

In DNA, the CDR3 is TGTGCCAGCCGGCCCGTTAGGGACACCGATCGGATAGAGACCCAGTACTTC. Translating it yields CASRPVRDTDRIETQYF. The chain employs TRBV27 and TRBJ2-5; D might be TRBD1 (6 bases). The CDR3 has 17 residues. The germline V gene has CDR1 MNHEY and CDR2 SMNVEV (reference sequence). V was clipped by 8 bases and J by 4 bases, with 26 bases between them.